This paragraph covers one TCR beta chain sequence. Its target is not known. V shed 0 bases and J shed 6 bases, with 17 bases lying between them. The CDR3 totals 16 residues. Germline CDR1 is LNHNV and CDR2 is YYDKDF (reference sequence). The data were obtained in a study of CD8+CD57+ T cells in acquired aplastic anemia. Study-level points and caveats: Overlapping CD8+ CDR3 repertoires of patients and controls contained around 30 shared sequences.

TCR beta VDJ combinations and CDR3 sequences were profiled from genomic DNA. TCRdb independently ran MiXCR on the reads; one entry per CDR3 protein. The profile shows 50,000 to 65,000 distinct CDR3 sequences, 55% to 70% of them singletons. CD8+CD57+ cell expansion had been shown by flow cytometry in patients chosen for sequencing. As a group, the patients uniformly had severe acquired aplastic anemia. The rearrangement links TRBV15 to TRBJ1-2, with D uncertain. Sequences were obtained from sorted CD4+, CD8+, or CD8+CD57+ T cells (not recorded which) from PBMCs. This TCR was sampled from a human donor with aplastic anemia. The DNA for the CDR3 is TGTGCCACCAGCAGAGATCAAAGGGCCGCCGGCCATGGCTACACCTTC. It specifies CATSRDQRAAGHGYTF.